This T cell receptor (beta chain) emerged from a study of response to subunit inactivated influenza vaccine. Germline CDR1 and CDR2: SQVTM and ANQGSEA. CDR3 length: 14 amino acids. J was trimmed by 0 bases and V by 7 bases; bases with no gene match: 6. Using its own MiXCR run on the RT-PCR reads, TCRdb lists one record per CDR3 protein. The table includes roughly 570,000 distinct CDR3 sequences, around 13% detected once. The study's findings and limits: Researchers suggested that each seasonal influenza vaccination recruits few new T cells.

This clonotype came up many times. Its antigen is unknown. Sequences were derived from PBMCs from blood, sampled 45 days after vaccination. The TCR sequence derives from a man between 50 and 59 years old who received an inactivated influenza vaccine. The genes are TRBV29-1 and TRBJ2-3; 8 positions match TRBD2. In DNA, the CDR3 is TGCAGCGGAACTAGCGGACTTAGCACAGATACGCAGTATTTT. Amino acids: CSGTSGLSTDTQYF.